Below, one T cell receptor beta chain is given with its context. This sample stems from a study of blood T cell repertoires in COVID-19. This CDR3 region has 17 residues. The ends lost 5 bases at V and 3 bases at J; junction bases unmatched: 10. CDR1 is SGHNT, CDR2 YENEEA, per germline. Original processing notes: It was from reference gene primer amplification that nucleated cell counts were estimated. Here immunoSEQ multiplex PCR was the method, and the copy in TCRdb shows in-frame clones only, minus some. The V and J calls and clone size are taken from that table; D and trimming were inferred from the DNA. Here the sample spans under 350,000 clones, around 86% being singletons.

Sequencing used PBMCs or T cells enriched from blood (not recorded which). This rearrangement joins TRBV11-3 to TRBJ2-5; 12 bases line up with TRBD1. This clonotype originated in a woman aged 40-49 years with acute COVID-19. The CDR3 DNA reads as TGTGCCAGCAGCCAAGGCCGGGACAGGGGGCGGGAAGAGACCCAGTACTTC. This sequence encodes CASSQGRDRGREETQYF.